This T cell receptor beta chain was sequenced in a study of cytomegalovirus exposure and HLA in healthy donors. Note on this clone: What it binds is unknown.

Per germline, CDR1 MNHEY and CDR2 SVGAGI. V lost 5 bases and J 7 bases, leaving 15 bases between the germline ends. The CDR3 has 14 amino acids. The study ran its PCR with 60 Vbeta and 13 Jbeta primers. Some clones are missing from TCRdb's copy, which holds only in-frame ones; the method was immunoSEQ multiplex PCR. The sample contains tens of thousands of clones, roughly four fifths of which appear only once. The study, taken as a whole, reports: Later analysis reportedly placed an Asian-associated ancestry cluster below the roughly 680-donor mean in N-insertions. Later analysis found that TCR beta chains associated with HLA were more clonally expanded than other, equally common chains.

This chain connects TRBV6-5 to TRBJ2-1; weak D call: TRBD1 (5 bases). Sequencing input: PBMCs. The sequence was collected from a man aged 45 to 65 in good health and CMV-seronegative. In DNA, the CDR3 is TGTGCCAGCAGTCCCCCGACAGCGACAAATGAGCAGTTCTTC. Protein: CASSPPTATNEQFF.